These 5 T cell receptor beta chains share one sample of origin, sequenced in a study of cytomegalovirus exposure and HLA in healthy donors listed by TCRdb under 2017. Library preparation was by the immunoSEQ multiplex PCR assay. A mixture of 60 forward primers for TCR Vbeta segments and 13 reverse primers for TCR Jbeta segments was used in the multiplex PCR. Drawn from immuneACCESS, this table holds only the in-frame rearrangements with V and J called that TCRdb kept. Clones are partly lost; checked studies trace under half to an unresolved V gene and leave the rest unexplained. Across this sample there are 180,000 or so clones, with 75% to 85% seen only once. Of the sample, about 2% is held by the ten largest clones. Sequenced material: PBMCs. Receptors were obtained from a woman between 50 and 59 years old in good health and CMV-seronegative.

The CDR3 bases are TGTGCCAGCAGCCCGGGACAGGGGGCCTGGGACACTGAAGCTTTCTTT. Amino acid sequence: CASSPGQGAWDTEAFF. The chain links TRBV9 to TRBJ1-1; the match to TRBD1 covers 12 bases. Losses at the gene ends were 4 bases for V and 3 bases for J; bases not matched to a gene: 7. Germline V gene sequence: CDR1 SGDLS, CDR2 YYNGEE. The CDR3 runs 16 residues.

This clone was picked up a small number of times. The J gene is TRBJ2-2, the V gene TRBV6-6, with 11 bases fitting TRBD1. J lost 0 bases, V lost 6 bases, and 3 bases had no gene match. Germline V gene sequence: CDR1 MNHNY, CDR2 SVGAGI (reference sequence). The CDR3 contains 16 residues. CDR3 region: CASSPGQGANTGELFF. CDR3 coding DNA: TGTGCCAGCAGCCCGGGACAGGGGGCGAACACCGGGGAGCTGTTTTTT.

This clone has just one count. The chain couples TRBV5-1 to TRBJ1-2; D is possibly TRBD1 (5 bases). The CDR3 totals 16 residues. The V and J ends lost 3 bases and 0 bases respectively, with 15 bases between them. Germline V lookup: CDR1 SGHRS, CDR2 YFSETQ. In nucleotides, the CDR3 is TGCGCCAGCAGCTCGGGGGGTAGTGCATCTAACTATGGCTACACCTTC. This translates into CASSSGGSASNYGYTF.

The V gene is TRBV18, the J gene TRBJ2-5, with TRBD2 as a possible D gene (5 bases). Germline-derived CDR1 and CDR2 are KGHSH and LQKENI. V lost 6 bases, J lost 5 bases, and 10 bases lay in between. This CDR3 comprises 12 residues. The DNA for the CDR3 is TGTGCCAGCTCCCAGAGGGAGGAGACCCAGTACTTC. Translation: CASSQREETQYF.

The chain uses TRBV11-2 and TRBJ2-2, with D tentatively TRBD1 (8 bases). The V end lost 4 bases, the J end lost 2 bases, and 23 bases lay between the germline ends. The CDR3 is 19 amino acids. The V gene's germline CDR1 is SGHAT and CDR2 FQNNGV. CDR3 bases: TGTGCCAGCAGCTCGAGGGGGGGACAGGCGAAAGCTAACACCGGGGAGCTGTTTTTT. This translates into CASSSRGGQAKANTGELFF.